This passage covers 23 T cell receptor beta chains from one sample sequenced in a study of vaccination effects on CD4 cells after COVID-19. Sequenced by immunoSEQ multiplex PCR; TCRdb stores in-frame clones only, minus some. The table records 25,000 to 30,000 clones, roughly 70% of them present only once. Within the ViraFEST assay, antigen-specific CD4+ T cells underwent expansion with viral peptide pools prior to sequencing. Investigators separated out CD4+ T cells once 10 days of culture had passed. Each person got two doses of an mRNA SARS-CoV-2 vaccine, BNT162b2 or mRNA-1273. The antigens of these receptors remain unknown. The sequencing here drew on CD4+ T cells from PBMCs cultured with HCoV-NL63 spike peptides, taken after COVID-19 vaccination. These receptors came from a human donor who received a COVID-19 vaccine.

This clone was seen a single time. The V call is TRBV29-1, the J call TRBJ2-3, with 7 positions matching TRBD1. Germline V gene sequence: CDR1 SQVTM, CDR2 ANQGSEA. The CDR3 is made up of 14 amino acids. Germline trimming cut 3 bases from V and 3 bases from J; bases unmatched to any gene: 6. The CDR3 sequence: CSVERGRGTDTQYF. In DNA, the CDR3 is TGCAGCGTTGAGAGGGGGCGCGGTACAGATACGCAGTATTTT.

V usage is TRBV3-1 (or the pseudogene TRBV3-2) and J usage is TRBJ1-1; the match to TRBD1 covers 7 bases. V was clipped by 0 bases and J by 1 base; unmatched bases: 5. Germline lookup yields CDR1 LGHDT and CDR2 YNNKEL (reference sequence). This CDR3 contains 16 residues. The CDR3 is CASSQETGLRNTEAFF. CDR3 bases: TGTGCCAGCAGCCAAGAGACAGGGTTAAGGAACACTGAAGCTTTCTTT.

The V gene is TRBV20-1, the J gene TRBJ2-5; 11 positions match TRBD2. The CDR3 covers 14 residues. Looked up from germline, CDR1 is DFQATT and CDR2 is SNEGSKA (reference sequence). Trimming removed 3 bases from V and 5 bases from J; junction bases left unmatched: 5. CDR3 amino acids: CSASSGRAPETQYF. DNA of the CDR3: TGCAGTGCTAGTAGCGGGAGGGCCCCGGAGACCCAGTACTTC.

The chain is built from TRBV18 and TRBJ2-1; D is unresolved. From germline, CDR1 is KGHSH and CDR2 LQKENI. This CDR3 has 16 amino acids. V lost 0 bases to trimming and J lost 0 bases, with 9 bases between them. The CDR3 sequence is CASSPPNQASYNEQFF. Here the CDR3 DNA reads TGTGCCAGCTCACCACCGAACCAGGCCTCCTACAATGAGCAGTTCTTC. Full variable domain (remainder filled in from reference TRBV18 and TRBJ2-1): NAGVMQNPRHLVRRRGQEARLRCSPMKGHSHVYWYRQLPEEGLKFMVYLQKENIIDESGMPKERFSAEFPKEGPSILRIQQVVRGDSAAYFCASSPPNQASYNEQFFGPGTRLTVL.

J is TRBJ1-2 and V is TRBV11-2; the match to TRBD1 covers 9 bases. The CDR3 sequence is 18 residues long. Germline lookup yields CDR1 SGHAT and CDR2 FQNNGV. Trimming at V came to 0 bases and at J to 0 bases, leaving 8 bases not matched to a gene. CDR3 sequence (DNA): TGTGCCAGCAGCTTAGATCGGGACAGGGTTGGAGCTAACTATGGCTACACCTTC. This encodes CASSLDRDRVGANYGYTF.

In the case of this clone: Sequence at one end of the junction differs from germline and may be a read error. CDR3 amino acids: CASRTSAGGLLHRGAVF. CDR3 coding DNA: TGTGCCAGCAGAACCTCGGCGGGAGGGCTCTTACACCGGGGAGCTGTTTTT. The rearrangement joins TRBV6-4 to TRBJ2-2; 9 positions agree with TRBD2. The CDR3 has 17 residues. Germline-derived CDR1 and CDR2 are MRHNA and SNTAGT.

This chain uses TRBV6-5 with TRBJ2-1; the D gene is possibly TRBD2 (6 bases). V was trimmed by 2 bases and J by 10 bases, leaving 12 bases between them. This CDR3 region has 13 residues. CDR1 and CDR2 from the germline V gene are MNHEY and SVGAGI. CDR3 DNA sequence: TGTGCCAGCAGTTACAACCGGGAGCTGGAGCAGTTCTTC. Translated: CASSYNRELEQFF.

There are a few counts of this clone. The rearrangement links TRBV7-8 to TRBJ2-7; TRBD2 aligns across 10 bases. V shed 2 bases, J shed 0 bases, and the junction held 16 bases outside the gene matches. The CDR3 runs 20 residues. Looked up from germline, CDR1 is SGHVS and CDR2 is FQNEAQ. CDR3 loop: CASSLSQWVAGGPLSYEQYF. The CDR3 coding sequence is TGTGCCAGCAGCTTATCTCAGTGGGTAGCGGGAGGTCCTCTCTCCTACGAGCAGTACTTC.

This chain joins TRBV6-1 and TRBJ2-7; unclear D gene. This CDR3 comprises 15 residues. CDR1 is MNHNS and CDR2 is SASEGT in the germline V gene. V lost 0 bases and J 2 bases, leaving 11 bases between the germline ends. The CDR3 nucleotides read TGTGCCAGCAGTGAAGCGCTAACGCCACCCTACGAGCAGTACTTC. It codes for CASSEALTPPYEQYF.

V is TRBV20-1 and J is TRBJ2-5; 12 bases align to TRBD1. V dropped 3 bases and J dropped 7; count of bases not matched to a gene: 9. CDR1 is DFQATT, CDR2 SNEGSKA, per germline (reference sequence). The CDR3 consists of 15 residues. As DNA, the CDR3 is TGCAGTGCTAGTACGGGACAGGGGGCTGGTGGGACCCAGTACTTC. It is translated as CSASTGQGAGGTQYF.

V is TRBV5-4 and J is TRBJ2-5, with a tentative D call TRBD1 (6 bases). V was shortened by 0 bases and J by 5 bases, with 11 bases between the two germline ends. The CDR3 contains 14 residues. Germline V lookup: CDR1 SGHNT, CDR2 YYREEE (reference sequence). CDR3 bases: TGTGCCAGCAGCTTGGCCAGGGGTGGTGAGACCCAGTACTTC. This translates into CASSLARGGETQYF.

This chain links TRBV5-1 with TRBJ2-5, with a tentative D call TRBD1 (6 bases). In germline, CDR1 is SGHRS, CDR2 YFSETQ. This CDR3 has 15 residues. The V end lost 0 bases, the J end lost 3 bases, and 12 bases lay between the germline ends. This CDR3 is CASSLALRTEETQYF. The CDR3 region has the DNA TGCGCCAGCAGCTTGGCTCTTCGGACAGAAGAGACCCAGTACTTC.

This clone was detected once. The chain recombines TRBV12-3 or TRBV12-4 with TRBJ2-7; D is possibly TRBD2 (6 bases). Trimming left V 3 bases short and J 7 bases short, with 13 bases between. The CDR3 is 13 residues long. The CDR3 here is CASSLGGEWEQYF. In nucleotides, the CDR3 is TGTGCCAGCAGTTTGGGCGGGGAATGGGAGCAGTACTTC.

The chain has TRBV12-5 and TRBJ1-1; D unclear. Trimming stripped 0 bases from V and 6 bases from J, with 8 bases between. This CDR3 has 13 amino acids. The germline V gene encodes CDR1 LGHNT and CDR2 FRNRAP. CDR3 amino acids: CASGLVQTAEAFF. For the CDR3, the DNA is TGTGCTAGTGGTTTGGTACAAACAGCTGAAGCTTTCTTT.

The chain combines TRBV29-1 with TRBJ1-1; D gene uncertain. CDR3 size: 13 residues. Trimming stripped 3 bases from V and 0 bases from J, with 8 bases between. Germline V gives CDR1 SQVTM, CDR2 ANQGSEA. The CDR3 loop reads CSVDTSLNTEAFF. The CDR3 nucleotides are TGCAGCGTTGATACATCCTTGAACACTGAAGCTTTCTTT.

The rearrangement links TRBV19 to TRBJ2-7; possible D gene TRBD2, 5 bases. This CDR3 is built from 17 residues. Per the germline V gene, CDR1 is LNHDA and CDR2 is SQIVND (reference sequence). V gave up 0 bases and J gave up 0 bases, with 15 bases separating them. CDR3 coding DNA: TGTGCCAGTAGTATAGATGTTGAGGGTTTATCCTCCTACGAGCAGTACTTC. Residues: CASSIDVEGLSSYEQYF. Combining the CDR3 with reference TRBV19 and TRBJ2-7 gives the whole variable domain DGGITQSPKYLFRKEGQNVTLSCEQNLNHDAMYWYRQDPGQGLRLIYYSQIVNDFQKGDIAEGYSVSREKKESFPLTVTSAQKNPTAFYLCASSIDVEGLSSYEQYFGPGTRLTVT.

This chain connects TRBV15 to TRBJ1-2, with 7 positions matching TRBD1. CDR1 and CDR2 (germline): LNHNV, YYDKDF (reference sequence). J gave up 4 bases and V 5 bases, and 13 bases lay outside the gene matches. The CDR3 extends over 16 amino acids. The CDR3 reads CATSEGLTGAGYGYTF. CDR3 sequence (DNA): TGTGCCACCAGCGAGGGATTAACAGGGGCGGGCTATGGCTACACCTTC.

In its sample, this clone was seen a few times. The genes are TRBV9 and TRBJ2-7, with D tentatively TRBD1 (6 bases). This CDR3 region has 14 residues. Between the trimmed V and J ends, which lost 3 bases and 0 bases, there was a span of 10 bases. From germline, CDR1 is SGDLS and CDR2 YYNGEE. CDR3 sequence: CASSAGQSSYEQYF. DNA for the CDR3: TGTGCCAGCAGCGCCGGACAGTCCTCCTACGAGCAGTACTTC.

The chain couples TRBV2 to TRBJ1-5; D possibly corresponds to TRBD1 (5 bases). The CDR3 runs 16 residues. V lost 4 bases to trimming and J lost 6 bases, with 19 bases between them. Germline V gene sequence: CDR1 SNHLY, CDR2 FYNNEI. The CDR3 loop is CASSVLPQGTGQPQHF. DNA of the CDR3: TGTGCCAGCAGTGTCCTTCCTCAGGGTACGGGTCAGCCCCAGCATTTT.

This chain connects TRBV29-1 to TRBJ1-4; TRBD1 might be the D (6 bases). Germline V lookup: CDR1 SQVTM, CDR2 ANQGSEA. The CDR3 sequence is 15 residues long. V was trimmed by 3 bases and J by 5 bases, leaving 16 bases between them. The CDR3 DNA reads as TGCAGCGTTGAGATTATACAGGGAGGGAATGAAAAACTGTTTTTT. This codes for CSVEIIQGGNEKLFF.

V usage is TRBV25-1 and J usage is TRBJ1-2; 10 bases map to TRBD1. Per germline, CDR1 MGHDK and CDR2 SYGVNS. Trimming cost V 6 bases and J 7 bases; bases outside gene matches: 8. The CDR3 is made up of 14 amino acids. The CDR3 DNA follows: TGTGCCAGCAGCTCAGACAGGGGGCTGGGTGGCTACACCTTC. Translation gives CASSSDRGLGGYTF.

J is TRBJ2-7 and V is TRBV25-1; 7 bases align to TRBD1. Per germline, CDR1 MGHDK and CDR2 SYGVNS. V trimming: 0 bases; J trimming: 4 bases; junction bases outside the gene matches: 3. The CDR3 spans 14 residues. The CDR3 region is CASSEYGTAYEQYF. The CDR3 coding sequence is TGTGCCAGCAGTGAATACGGGACAGCTTACGAGCAGTACTTC.

J is TRBJ2-5 and V is TRBV5-6; no reliable D call. Trimming stripped 3 bases from V and 1 base from J, with 10 bases between. CDR1 SGHDT and CDR2 YYEEEE come from the germline V gene. The length of the CDR3 is 14 residues. The CDR3 nucleotides read TGTGCCAGCAGCTCCCCGGGTGTCCAAGAGACCCAGTACTTC. This encodes CASSSPGVQETQYF.